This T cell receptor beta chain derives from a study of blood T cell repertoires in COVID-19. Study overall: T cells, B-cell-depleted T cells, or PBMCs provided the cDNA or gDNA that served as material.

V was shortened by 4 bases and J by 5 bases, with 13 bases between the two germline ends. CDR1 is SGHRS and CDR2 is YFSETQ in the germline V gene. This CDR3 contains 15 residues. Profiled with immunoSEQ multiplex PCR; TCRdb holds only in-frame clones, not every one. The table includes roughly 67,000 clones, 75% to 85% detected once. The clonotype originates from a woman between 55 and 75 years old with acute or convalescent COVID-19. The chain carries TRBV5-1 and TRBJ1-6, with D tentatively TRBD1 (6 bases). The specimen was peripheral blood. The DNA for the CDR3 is TGCGCCAGCAGCAACGGACAGTTAGATAATTCACCCCTCCACTTT. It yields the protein CASSNGQLDNSPLHF. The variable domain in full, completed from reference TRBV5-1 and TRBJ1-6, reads KAGVTQTPRYLIKTRGQQVTLSCSPISGHRSVSWYQQTPGQGLQFLFEYFSETQRNKGNFPGRFSGRQFSNSRSEMNVSTLELGDSALYLCASSNGQLDNSPLHFGNGTRLTVT.